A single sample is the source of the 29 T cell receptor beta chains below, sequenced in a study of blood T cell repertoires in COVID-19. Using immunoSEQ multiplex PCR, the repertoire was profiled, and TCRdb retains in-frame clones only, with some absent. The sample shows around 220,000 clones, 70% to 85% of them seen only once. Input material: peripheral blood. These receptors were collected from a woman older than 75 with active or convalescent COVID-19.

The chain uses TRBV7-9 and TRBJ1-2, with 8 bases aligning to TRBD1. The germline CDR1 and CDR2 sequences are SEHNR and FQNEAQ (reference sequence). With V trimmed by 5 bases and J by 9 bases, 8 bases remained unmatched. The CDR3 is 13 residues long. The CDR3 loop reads CASSPGQARRYTF. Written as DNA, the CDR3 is TGTGCCAGCAGCCCGGGACAGGCTCGGCGCTACACCTTC.

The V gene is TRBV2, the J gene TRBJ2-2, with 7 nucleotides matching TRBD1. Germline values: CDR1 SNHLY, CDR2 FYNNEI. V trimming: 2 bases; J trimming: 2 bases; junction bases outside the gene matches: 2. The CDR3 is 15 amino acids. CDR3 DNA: TGTGCCAGCAGTGAAACAGGGGTAAACACCGGGGAGCTGTTTTTT. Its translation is CASSETGVNTGELFF.

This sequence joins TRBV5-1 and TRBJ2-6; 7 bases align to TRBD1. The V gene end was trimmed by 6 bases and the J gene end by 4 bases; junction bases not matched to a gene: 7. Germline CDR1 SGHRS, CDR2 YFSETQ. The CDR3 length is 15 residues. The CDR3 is CASTLQGSGANVLTF. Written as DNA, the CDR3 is TGCGCCAGCACTCTACAGGGGTCCGGGGCCAACGTCCTGACTTTC.

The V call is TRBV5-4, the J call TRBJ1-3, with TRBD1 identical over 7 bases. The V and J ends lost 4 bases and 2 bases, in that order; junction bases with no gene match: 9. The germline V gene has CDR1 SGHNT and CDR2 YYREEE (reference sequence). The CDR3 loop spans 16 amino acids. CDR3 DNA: TGTGCCAGCAGCCCCAACAGGGGAGTGGCTGGAAACACCATATATTTT. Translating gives CASSPNRGVAGNTIYF.

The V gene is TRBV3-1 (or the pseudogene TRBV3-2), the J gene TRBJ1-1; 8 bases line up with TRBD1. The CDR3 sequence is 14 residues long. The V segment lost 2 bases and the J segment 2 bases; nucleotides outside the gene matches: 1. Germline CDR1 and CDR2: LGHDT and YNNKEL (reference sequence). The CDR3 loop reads CASSQQGANTEAFF. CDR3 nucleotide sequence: TGTGCCAGCAGCCAACAGGGGGCAAACACTGAAGCTTTCTTT.

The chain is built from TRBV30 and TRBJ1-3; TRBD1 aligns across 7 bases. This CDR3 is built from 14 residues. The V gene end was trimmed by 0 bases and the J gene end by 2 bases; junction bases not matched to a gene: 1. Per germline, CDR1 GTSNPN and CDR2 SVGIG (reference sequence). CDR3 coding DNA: TGTGCCTGGAGTGTGAGGGGGCCTGGAAACACCATATATTTT. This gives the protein CAWSVRGPGNTIYF.

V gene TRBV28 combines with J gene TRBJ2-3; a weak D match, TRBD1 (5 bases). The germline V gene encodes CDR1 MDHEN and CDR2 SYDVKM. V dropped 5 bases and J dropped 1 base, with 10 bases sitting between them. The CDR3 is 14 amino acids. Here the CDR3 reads CASSVQGRTDTQYF. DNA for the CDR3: TGTGCCAGCAGTGTGCAGGGTCGCACAGATACGCAGTATTTT.

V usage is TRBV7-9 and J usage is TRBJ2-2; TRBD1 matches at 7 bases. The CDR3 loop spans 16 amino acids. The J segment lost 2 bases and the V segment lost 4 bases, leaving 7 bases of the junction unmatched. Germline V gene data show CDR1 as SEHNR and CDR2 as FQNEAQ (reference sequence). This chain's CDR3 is CASSSRQGGNTGELFF. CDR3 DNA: TGTGCCAGCAGCTCAAGACAGGGCGGAAACACCGGGGAGCTGTTTTTT.

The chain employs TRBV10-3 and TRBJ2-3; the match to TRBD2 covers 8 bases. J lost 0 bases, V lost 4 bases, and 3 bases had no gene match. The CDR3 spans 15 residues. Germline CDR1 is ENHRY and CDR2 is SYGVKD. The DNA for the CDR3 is TGTGCCATCAGTGTGGCTAGCGGGAGCACAGATACGCAGTATTTT. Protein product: CAISVASGSTDTQYF.

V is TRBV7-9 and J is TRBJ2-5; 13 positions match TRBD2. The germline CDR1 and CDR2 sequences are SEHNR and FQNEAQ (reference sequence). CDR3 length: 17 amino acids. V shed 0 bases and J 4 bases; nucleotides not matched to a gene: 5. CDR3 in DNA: TGTGCCAGCAGCTTAGCTACCGGGACTAGCGGGACAGAGACCCAGTACTTC. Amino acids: CASSLATGTSGTETQYF.

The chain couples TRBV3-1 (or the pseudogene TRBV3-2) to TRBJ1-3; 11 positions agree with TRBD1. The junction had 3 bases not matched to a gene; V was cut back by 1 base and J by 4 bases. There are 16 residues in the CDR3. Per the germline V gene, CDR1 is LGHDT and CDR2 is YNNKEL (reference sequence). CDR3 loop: CASSQGTGGEGNTIYF. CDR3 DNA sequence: TGTGCCAGCAGCCAAGGGACAGGGGGCGAAGGAAACACCATATATTTT.

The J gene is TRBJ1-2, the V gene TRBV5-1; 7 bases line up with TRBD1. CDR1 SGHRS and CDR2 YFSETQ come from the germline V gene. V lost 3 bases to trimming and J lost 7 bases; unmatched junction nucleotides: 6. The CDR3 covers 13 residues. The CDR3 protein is CASSSAEGAGYTF. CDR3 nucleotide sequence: TGCGCCAGCAGCTCCGCGGAGGGGGCTGGCTACACCTTC.

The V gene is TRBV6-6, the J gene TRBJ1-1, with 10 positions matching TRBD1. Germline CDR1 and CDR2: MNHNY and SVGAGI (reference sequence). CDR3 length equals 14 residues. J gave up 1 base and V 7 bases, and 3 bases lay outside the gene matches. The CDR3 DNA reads TGTGCCAGCATACGGGACAGGGGGAACACTGAAGCTTTCTTT. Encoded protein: CASIRDRGNTEAFF.

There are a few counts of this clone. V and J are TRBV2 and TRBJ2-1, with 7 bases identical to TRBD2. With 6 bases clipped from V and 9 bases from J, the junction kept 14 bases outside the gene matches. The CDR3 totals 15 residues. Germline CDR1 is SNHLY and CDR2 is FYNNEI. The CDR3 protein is CASSGTGLGIGEQFF. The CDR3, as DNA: TGTGCCAGCAGCGGCACAGGACTAGGGATTGGTGAGCAGTTCTTC.

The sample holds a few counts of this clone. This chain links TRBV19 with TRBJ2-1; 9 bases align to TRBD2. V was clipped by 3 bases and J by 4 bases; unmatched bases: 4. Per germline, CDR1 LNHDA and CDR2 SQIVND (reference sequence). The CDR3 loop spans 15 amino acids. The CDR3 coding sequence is TGTGCCAGTAGTATTGCGGGAGGGTATTACAATGAGCAGTTCTTC. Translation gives CASSIAGGYYNEQFF.

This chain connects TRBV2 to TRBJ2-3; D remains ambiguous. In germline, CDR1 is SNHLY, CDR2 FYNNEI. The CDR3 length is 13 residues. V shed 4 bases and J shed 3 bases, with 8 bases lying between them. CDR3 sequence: CASSAEMTDTQYF. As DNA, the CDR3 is TGTGCCAGCAGTGCGGAGATGACAGATACGCAGTATTTT.

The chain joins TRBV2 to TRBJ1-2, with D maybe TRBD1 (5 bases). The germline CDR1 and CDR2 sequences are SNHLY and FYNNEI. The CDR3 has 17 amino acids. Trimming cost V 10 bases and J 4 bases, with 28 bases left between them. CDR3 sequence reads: CATAEYHLGRGFYGYTF. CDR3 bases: TGTGCCACCGCGGAATATCACCTTGGAAGGGGCTTCTATGGCTACACCTTC. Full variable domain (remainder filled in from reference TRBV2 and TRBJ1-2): EPEVTQTPSHQVTQMGQEVILRCVPISNHLYFYWYRQILGQKVEFLVSFYNNEISEKSEIFDDQFSVERPDGSNFTLKIRSTKLEDSAMYFCATAEYHLGRGFYGYTFGSGTRLTVV.

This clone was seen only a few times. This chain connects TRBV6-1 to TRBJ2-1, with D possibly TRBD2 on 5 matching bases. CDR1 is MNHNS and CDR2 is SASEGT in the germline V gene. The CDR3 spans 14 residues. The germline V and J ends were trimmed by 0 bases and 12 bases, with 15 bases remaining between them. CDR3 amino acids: CASSEAGGPWGQFF. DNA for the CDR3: TGTGCCAGCAGTGAAGCTGGAGGACCTTGGGGGCAGTTCTTC.

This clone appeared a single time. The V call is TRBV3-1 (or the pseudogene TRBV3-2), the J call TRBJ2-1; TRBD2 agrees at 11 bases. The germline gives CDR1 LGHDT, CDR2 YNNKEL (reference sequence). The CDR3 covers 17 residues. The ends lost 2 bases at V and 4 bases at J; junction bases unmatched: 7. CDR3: CASSQNTGLAGYNEQFF. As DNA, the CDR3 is TGTGCCAGCAGCCAAAACACAGGACTAGCGGGTTACAATGAGCAGTTCTTC.

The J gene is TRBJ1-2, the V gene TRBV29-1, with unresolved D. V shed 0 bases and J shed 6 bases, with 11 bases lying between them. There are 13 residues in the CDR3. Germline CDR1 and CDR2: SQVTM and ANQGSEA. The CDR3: CSVEDGRVDGYTF. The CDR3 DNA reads TGCAGCGTTGAAGATGGCCGGGTGGATGGCTACACCTTC.

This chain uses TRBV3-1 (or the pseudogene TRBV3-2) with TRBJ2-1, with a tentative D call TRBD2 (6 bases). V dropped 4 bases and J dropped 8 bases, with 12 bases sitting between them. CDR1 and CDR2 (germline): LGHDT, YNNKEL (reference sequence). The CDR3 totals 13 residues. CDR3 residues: CASSLTSIDEQFF. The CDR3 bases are TGTGCCAGCAGCCTGACTAGTATCGATGAGCAGTTCTTC.

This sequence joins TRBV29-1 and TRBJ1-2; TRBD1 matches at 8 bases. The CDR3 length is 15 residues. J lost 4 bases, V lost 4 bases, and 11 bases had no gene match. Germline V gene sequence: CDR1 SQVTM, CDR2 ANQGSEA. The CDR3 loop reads CSVVAGGAQGYGYTF. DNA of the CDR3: TGCAGCGTTGTTGCAGGGGGCGCTCAGGGCTATGGCTACACCTTC.

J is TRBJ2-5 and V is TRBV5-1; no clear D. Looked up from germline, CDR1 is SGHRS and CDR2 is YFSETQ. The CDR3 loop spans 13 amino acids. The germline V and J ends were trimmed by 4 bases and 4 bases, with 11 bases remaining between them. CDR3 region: CASSGQSRETQYF. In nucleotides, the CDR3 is TGCGCCAGCAGCGGGCAGAGCAGAGAGACCCAGTACTTC.

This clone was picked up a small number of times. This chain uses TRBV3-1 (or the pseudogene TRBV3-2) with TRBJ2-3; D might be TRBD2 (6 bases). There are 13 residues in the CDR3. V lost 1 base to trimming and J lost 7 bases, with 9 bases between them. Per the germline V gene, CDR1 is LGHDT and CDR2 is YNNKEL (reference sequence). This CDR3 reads CASSQVRGNTQYF. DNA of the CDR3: TGTGCCAGCAGCCAAGTCCGGGGGAATACGCAGTATTTT.

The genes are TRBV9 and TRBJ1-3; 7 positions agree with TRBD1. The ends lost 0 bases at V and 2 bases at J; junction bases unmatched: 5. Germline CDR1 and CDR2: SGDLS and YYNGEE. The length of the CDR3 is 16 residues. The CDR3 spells CASSVENRGAGNTIYF. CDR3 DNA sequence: TGTGCCAGCAGCGTAGAAAACAGGGGAGCTGGAAACACCATATATTTT.

Here the CDR3 DNA reads TGTGCCAGTAGTATCCAGGGCCTACCCTACAATGAGCAGTTCTTC. Amino acids: CASSIQGLPYNEQFF. The V gene is TRBV19, the J gene TRBJ2-1; D may be TRBD1 (5 bases). V was clipped by 3 bases and J by 2 bases, with 11 bases between them. This CDR3 has 15 residues. CDR1 is LNHDA and CDR2 is SQIVND in the germline V gene (reference sequence).

CDR3 residues: CASTGTGTNQPQHF. CDR3 sequence (DNA): TGTGCCAGCACTGGGACAGGGACCAATCAGCCCCAGCATTTT. This rearrangement joins TRBV28 to TRBJ1-5; TRBD1 agrees at 9 bases. CDR3 length equals 14 residues. Germline CDR1 and CDR2: MDHEN and SYDVKM. V was clipped by 7 bases and J by 3 bases; unmatched bases: 4. Drawing the rest from reference TRBV28 and TRBJ1-5, the complete variable domain is DVKVTQSSRYLVKRTGEKVFLECVQDMDHENMFWYRQDPGLGLRLIYFSYDVKMKEKGDIPEGYSVSREKKERFSLILESASTNQTSMYLCASTGTGTNQPQHFGDGTRLSIL.

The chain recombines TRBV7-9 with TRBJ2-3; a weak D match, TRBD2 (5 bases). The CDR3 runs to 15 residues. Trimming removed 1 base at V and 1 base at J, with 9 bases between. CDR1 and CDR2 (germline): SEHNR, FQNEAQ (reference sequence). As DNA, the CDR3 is TGTGCCAGCAGCTTAGGACCAGCGGGCACAGATACGCAGTATTTT. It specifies CASSLGPAGTDTQYF.

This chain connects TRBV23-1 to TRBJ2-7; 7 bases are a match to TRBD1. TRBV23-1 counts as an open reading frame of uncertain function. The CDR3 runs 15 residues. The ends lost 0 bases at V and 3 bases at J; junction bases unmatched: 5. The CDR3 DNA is TGCGCCAGCAGTCAATCGGGAGACAGGGTCTACGAGCAGTACTTC. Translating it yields CASSQSGDRVYEQYF.